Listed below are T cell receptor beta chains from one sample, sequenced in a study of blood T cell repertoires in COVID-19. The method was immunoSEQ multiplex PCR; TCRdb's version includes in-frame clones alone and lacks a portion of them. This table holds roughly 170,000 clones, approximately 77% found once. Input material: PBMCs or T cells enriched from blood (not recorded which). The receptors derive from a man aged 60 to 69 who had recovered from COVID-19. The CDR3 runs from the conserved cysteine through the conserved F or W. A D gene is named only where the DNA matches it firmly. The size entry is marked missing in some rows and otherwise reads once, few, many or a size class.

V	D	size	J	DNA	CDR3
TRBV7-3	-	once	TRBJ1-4	TGTGCCAGCAGCTTTACACAGATTAATGAAAAACTGTTTTTT	CASSFTQINEKLFF
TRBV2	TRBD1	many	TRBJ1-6	TGTGCCAGCACCAGAAGAGGGGGCGAGACACCCCTCCACTTT	CASTRRGGETPLHF
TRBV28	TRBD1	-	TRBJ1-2	TGTGCCACCCCTGGAGGGACAGCTAACTATGGCTACACCTTC	CATPGGTANYGYTF
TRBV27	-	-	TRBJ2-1	TGTGCCAGCAGTTTGAAGGGGGGGAGATACAATGAGCAGTTCTTC	CASSLKGGRYNEQFF
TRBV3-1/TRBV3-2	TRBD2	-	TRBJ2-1	TGTGCCAGCAGCCCCGGGACTAGCGGGGGGGGGAAGTTCTTC	CASSPGTSGGGKFF
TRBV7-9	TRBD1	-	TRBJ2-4	TGTGCCACCGCTCACCCAAAAACAGGGGAAAGCAAAAACATTCAGTACTTC	CATAHPKTGESKNIQYF
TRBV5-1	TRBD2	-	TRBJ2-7	TGCGCCAGCAGCTTGGCACTAGCGGGGGCCTACGAGCAGTACTTC	CASSLALAGAYEQYF
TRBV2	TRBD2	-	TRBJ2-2	TGTGCCAGCAGTGAAGGACTAGCGGGGGGTAAAAACGGGGAGCTGTTTTTT	CASSEGLAGGKNGELFF
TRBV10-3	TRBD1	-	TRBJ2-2	TGTGCCATCAGTGGACAGGGAAGGAACACCGGGGAGCTGTTTTTT	CAISGQGRNTGELFF
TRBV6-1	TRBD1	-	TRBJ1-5	TGTGCCAGCAGTGTTGGGACAGGGGGACGCAATCAGCCCCAGCATTTT	CASSVGTGGRNQPQHF
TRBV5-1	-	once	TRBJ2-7	TGCGCCAGCAGCTTATTGGGGGCAGGAACCTACGAGCAGTACTTC	CASSLLGAGTYEQYF
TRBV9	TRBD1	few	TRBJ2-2	TGTGCCAGCAGCAAGACAGGGGTCTCTACCGGGGAGCTGTTTTTT	CASSKTGVSTGELFF
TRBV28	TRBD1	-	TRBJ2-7	TGTGCCAGCAGTCGACCCCTCGACAGGGTCGGGTACGAGCAGTACTTC	CASSRPLDRVGYEQYF
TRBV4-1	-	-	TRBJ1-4	TGCGCCAGCAGCCAAGAAGGACAGCCAGCAACTAATGAAAAACTGTTTTTT	CASSQEGQPATNEKLFF
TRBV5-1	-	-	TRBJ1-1	TGCGCCAGCAGCTTGTCGGGAGGTCGGCCGAACACTGAAGCTTTCTTT	CASSLSGGRPNTEAFF
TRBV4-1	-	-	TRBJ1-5	TGCGCCAGCAGCCAAGATCGGGGGAGATTTGGGCAGCCCCAGCATTTT	CASSQDRGRFGQPQHF
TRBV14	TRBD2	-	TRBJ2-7	TGTGCCAGCAGCCAATCTGGACTAGCGGGGGAACACGAGCAGTACTTC	CASSQSGLAGEHEQYF
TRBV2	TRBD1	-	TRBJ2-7	TGTGCCAGCAGTGACGGACAGGGACCCTCCTACGAGCAGTACTTC	CASSDGQGPSYEQYF
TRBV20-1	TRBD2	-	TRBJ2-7	TGCAGTGCTAGTACTAGCGGGGGGAGATTAGCCTACGAGCAGTACTTC	CSASTSGGRLAYEQYF
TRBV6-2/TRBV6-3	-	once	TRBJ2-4	TGTGCCAGCAGTCTGGGAGATCAGGGGGGAAGAGTAATTCAGTACTTC	CASSLGDQGGRVIQYF
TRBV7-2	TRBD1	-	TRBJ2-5	TGTGCCAGCAGCTTCCTCCCGGGACAGAGACAAGAGACCCAGTACTTC	CASSFLPGQRQETQYF
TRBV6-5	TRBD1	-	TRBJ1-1	TGTGCCAGCAGGGGGAGAGACAGGGGCGAAGCTTTCTTT	CASRGRDRGEAFF
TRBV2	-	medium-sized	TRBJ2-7	TGTGCCAGCAGTGAAGCGGTATACAAAGTGGCTTACGAGCAGTACTTC	CASSEAVYKVAYEQYF
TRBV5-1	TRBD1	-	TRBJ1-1	TGCGCCAGCAGCCCCCAGGGGGACACTGAAGCTTTCTTT	CASSPQGDTEAFF
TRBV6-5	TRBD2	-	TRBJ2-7	TGTGCCAGCAGTTTAGCGGGGGCCTACTCCTACGAGCAGTACTTC	CASSLAGAYSYEQYF
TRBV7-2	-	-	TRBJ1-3	TGTGCCAGCAGCTTAGGGCCAGGGGAACGAAACACCATATATTTT	CASSLGPGERNTIYF
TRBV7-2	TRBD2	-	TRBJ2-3	TGTGCCAGCAGCTTACAGAGCGGGAGGGGTTACACAGATACGCAGTATTTT	CASSLQSGRGYTDTQYF
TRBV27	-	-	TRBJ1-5	TGTGCCAGCAGTTTATGGGCAGAGTATAGCAATCAGCCCCAGCATTTT	CASSLWAEYSNQPQHF